This T cell receptor beta chain originates from a study of blood T cell repertoires in COVID-19. Overall study: Samples came from the United States, Italy and Spain, spanning acute and convalescent COVID-19. T cells, B-cell-depleted T cells, or PBMCs supplied cDNA or gDNA.

In the authors' methods: Amplified reference gene primers provided the basis for estimating nucleated cell counts. TCRdb keeps only in-frame clones here, not all; method: immunoSEQ multiplex PCR. The DNA gave D and trimming, while V, J and clone size come from that table. The table has some 150,000 clones, about 83% seen once. The CDR3 is 17 residues long. Germline V lookup: CDR1 LNHDA, CDR2 SQIVND (reference sequence). With V trimmed by 4 bases and J by 1 base, 10 bases remained unmatched. The source material was peripheral blood. The J gene is TRBJ1-1, the V gene TRBV19; TRBD1 agrees at 9 bases. The source is a man in his forties who had recovered from COVID-19. This CDR3 reads CASSSRDRALENTEAFF. DNA for the CDR3: TGTGCCAGTAGTAGCCGGGACAGGGCGTTGGAGAACACTGAAGCTTTCTTT.